This entry describes one TCR beta chain. TCRdb passed the 5' RACE reads through MiXCR, listing each CDR3 protein once. The repertoire holds just over 450,000 distinct CDR3 sequences, 14% seen once, with roughly 0.56% in the top ten. The sample is drawn from a study of identical twins. Germline loops: CDR1 SGHTA, CDR2 FQGNSA. The CDR3 runs to 14 residues. The V gene end was trimmed by 10 bases and the J gene end by 5 bases; junction bases not matched to a gene: 7. These data also formed part of another study, on yellow fever vaccine responses in identical twins. That investigation notes: Vaccine T cell responses of twins reportedly seemed partly convergent and partly personalized.

Sequencing used CD4+ T cells sorted from blood. V usage is TRBV7-2 and J usage is TRBJ2-5; 13 nucleotides align to TRBD2. The receptor comes from a woman under 30 in good health. Written as DNA, the CDR3 is TGTGCCACAACTAGCGGGAGGGCCATGGAGACCCAGTACTTC. As protein: CATTSGRAMETQYF. Full variable domain (rest looked up from reference TRBV7-2 and TRBJ2-5): GAGVSQSPSNKVTEKGKDVELRCDPISGHTALYWYRQSLGQGLEFLIYFQGNSAPDKSGLPSDRFSAERTGGSVSTLTIQRTQQEDSAVYLCATTSGRAMETQYFGPGTRLLVL.